This T cell receptor beta chain originates from a study of response to subunit inactivated influenza vaccine. General study results and limits: The authors offered the suggestion that each seasonal influenza vaccination recruits few new T cells.

About this clonotype itself: What it binds is not known.

In TCRdb, the RT-PCR reads were re-called with MiXCR into one record per CDR3 protein. The repertoire holds about 540,000 distinct CDR3 sequences, with around a quarter as singletons. Trimming removed 6 bases from V and 2 bases from J, with 13 bases in between. The CDR3 runs to 14 residues. Germline values: CDR1 DFQATT, CDR2 SNEGSKA (reference sequence). These data are also associated with another study on T cells expressing NK-cell markers. That work adds: The cDNA for TCR beta came from 5'RACE template switching with UMIs. In several experiments, sorting was confined to alpha-beta TCR T cells through use of an anti-gamma-delta TCR antibody.

Here the sequenced sample was CD4+ T cells sorted from PBMCs, taken about 11 days after vaccination. The sequence was collected from a man in his fifties who received an inactivated influenza vaccine. V and J are TRBV20-1 and TRBJ2-2; D is possibly TRBD2 (6 bases). This CDR3 reads CSAVRGGNTGELFF. The CDR3 DNA follows: TGCAGTGCAGTACGGGGAGGTAACACCGGGGAGCTGTTTTTT.